This T cell receptor (beta chain) stems from a study of radiotherapy plus CTLA-4 blockade in lung cancer. Only in-frame clones appear in the TCRdb table, and some are missing; sequencing was by immunoSEQ multiplex PCR. The table has 85,000 to 90,000 clones, more than 70% seen once; the top ten hold 11% to 15%. Germline V gene lookup returns CDR1 GTSNPN and CDR2 SVGIG (reference sequence). V was clipped by 5 bases and J by 6 bases, with 14 bases between them. This CDR3 spans 13 amino acids. This TCR came from a human donor with non-small cell lung cancer that progressed on radiotherapy plus ipilimumab. The J gene is TRBJ1-5, the V gene TRBV30; the D gene is possibly TRBD1 (5 bases). The sample consisted of peripheral blood, taken from a patient treated with radiotherapy plus ipilimumab. In DNA, the CDR3 is TGTGCCTGGGGGTATAGTGGGGCTCAGCCCCAGCATTTT. Translating it yields CAWGYSGAQPQHF.